This paragraph reports one T cell receptor (beta chain). Antigen unknown. The trim removed 2 bases at V and 4 bases at J, leaving 4 bases unmatched. Germline assignment: CDR1 MNHNY and CDR2 SVGAGI (reference sequence). This CDR3 is built from 15 residues. The data derive from a study of shared clonotypes between healthy human individuals. Study in general: Each donor's CD8 memory used one plate, CD8 naive two, each CD4 subset three.

The donors were all Caucasian adults (living in Nashville, Tennessee). Study outcomes and limitations: Shared clonotypes across all four donors exceeded non-shared ones in generation probability.

Per the study methods: Because ImmunoSEQ provided only junction sequences with no quality scores, the filtering differed. The data were produced by immunoSEQ multiplex PCR, yet TCRdb's version contains in-frame clones alone and is incomplete. V and J calls and clone size come straight from that table; D and trimming were deduced from the DNA. This sample has approximately 640,000 clones; about three quarters occur once, and the top ten carry 1.8%. The sequencing input was memory CD4+ T cells sorted from blood. Regarding subset: CD45RA-negative fraction. The receptor was derived from a woman in her twenties or thirties in good health. The chain has TRBV6-6 and TRBJ1-3; 8 bases are a match to TRBD1. CDR3 DNA sequence: TGTGCCAGCAGTTACGAGACAGGGGACGGAAACACCATATATTTT. Amino acids: CASSYETGDGNTIYF.